Shown below are 26 T cell receptor beta chains from a single sample sequenced in a study of blood T cell repertoires in COVID-19. Method: immunoSEQ multiplex PCR; TCRdb's copy keeps in-frame clones and lacks some. The top ten clones hold approximately 12% of a sample with 250,000 to 350,000 clones, about 89% of them seen once. The sample taken for sequencing was peripheral blood. The receptors shown here come from a woman aged 60 to 75 with acute or convalescent COVID-19.

The J gene is TRBJ1-4, the V gene TRBV6-5; TRBD1 agrees at 7 bases. The length of the CDR3 is 15 residues. Germline V gene sequence: CDR1 MNHEY, CDR2 SVGAGI. Trimming took 6 bases from V and 5 from J; bases not matched to a gene: 9. CDR3 residues: CASSRDSRGNEKLFF. The CDR3 nucleotides read TGTGCCAGCAGCCGAGACTCCAGGGGGAATGAAAAACTGTTTTTT.

The J gene is TRBJ1-2, the V gene TRBV18, with 7 bases identical to TRBD1. The germline CDR1 and CDR2 sequences are KGHSH and LQKENI. This CDR3 spans 15 amino acids. V trimming: 0 bases; J trimming: 8 bases; junction bases outside the gene matches: 9. In DNA form, the CDR3 reads TGTGCCAGCTCACCACCGAACAGGGCCAGGGGGGGCTACACCTTC. This encodes CASSPPNRARGGYTF.

The chain carries TRBV10-2 and TRBJ1-1; 11 bases agree with TRBD1. This CDR3 comprises 17 residues. V dropped 6 bases and J dropped 1; count of bases not matched to a gene: 10. Germline loops: CDR1 WSHSY, CDR2 SAAADI. The CDR3 bases are TGCGCCAGCAGAAGTTTGGGACAGGGGGTTTGGAACACTGAAGCTTTCTTT. Translating gives CASRSLGQGVWNTEAFF.

Only a few counts were recorded for this clone. The V gene is TRBV5-4, the J gene TRBJ1-2; possible D gene TRBD1, 5 bases. CDR1 is SGHNT, CDR2 YYREEE, per germline (reference sequence). With 0 bases removed from V and 6 bases from J, the gap between germline ends came to 15 bases. The CDR3 covers 15 residues. This CDR3 is CASSLGIDRSNGYTF. The CDR3 nucleotides are TGTGCCAGCAGCTTGGGGATCGACAGAAGTAATGGCTACACCTTC.

The chain couples TRBV6-6 to TRBJ1-3; D not resolved. The germline V gene encodes CDR1 MNHNY and CDR2 SVGAGI (reference sequence). Trimming shortened V by 6 bases and J by 3 bases, and 9 bases separated the two germline ends. This CDR3 spans 13 amino acids. The CDR3 region has the DNA TGTGCCAGCAGGCCCACTGTTGGAAACACCATATATTTT. It translates to CASRPTVGNTIYF.

This rearrangement joins TRBV2 to TRBJ2-2; weak D call: TRBD1 (6 bases). Trimming pared 6 bases from V and 2 bases from J, leaving 10 bases between. This CDR3 is 14 amino acids long. Germline CDR1 SNHLY, CDR2 FYNNEI. The CDR3 coding sequence is TGTGCCAGCAGCCGGGACACCAACACCGGGGAGCTGTTTTTT. Its translation is CASSRDTNTGELFF. Combining the CDR3 with reference TRBV2 and TRBJ2-2 gives the whole variable domain EPEVTQTPSHQVTQMGQEVILRCVPISNHLYFYWYRQILGQKVEFLVSFYNNEISEKSEIFDDQFSVERPDGSNFTLKIRSTKLEDSAMYFCASSRDTNTGELFFGEGSRLTVL.

This clone was counted only a few times. The rearrangement joins TRBV4-1 to TRBJ1-3, with D maybe TRBD1 (6 bases). The CDR3 extends over 16 amino acids. Looked up from germline, CDR1 is MGHRA and CDR2 is YSYEKL. Trimming stripped 3 bases from V and 0 bases from J, with 12 bases between. Here the CDR3 DNA reads TGCGCCAGCAGCCAGGGCGACAGGTACTCTGGAAACACCATATATTTT. It codes for CASSQGDRYSGNTIYF.

The genes are TRBV25-1 and TRBJ2-7; TRBD2 is a possible D gene (5 bases). The V gene lost 5 bases and the J gene lost 2 bases, with 13 bases spanning the gap. CDR3 size: 14 residues. CDR1 and CDR2 from the germline V gene are MGHDK and SYGVNS. The chain's CDR3 is CASSPPISAYEQYF. CDR3 nucleotide sequence: TGTGCCAGCAGTCCTCCCATTAGCGCCTACGAGCAGTACTTC.

The table lists this clone with a count of one. The rearrangement joins TRBV5-4 to TRBJ1-2; 9 nucleotides agree with TRBD1. Trimming at V came to 4 bases and at J to 5 bases, leaving 9 bases not matched to a gene. The CDR3 sequence is 15 residues long. From germline, CDR1 is SGHNT and CDR2 YYREEE (reference sequence). The CDR3 sequence is CASSPQQGALYGYTF. Written as DNA, the CDR3 is TGTGCCAGCAGCCCGCAACAGGGGGCGCTTTATGGCTACACCTTC.

The chain combines TRBV5-1 with TRBJ2-3; 8 bases line up with TRBD1. The junction had 8 bases not matched to a gene; V was cut back by 0 bases and J by 5 bases. The CDR3 length is 16 residues. The germline V gene has CDR1 SGHRS and CDR2 YFSETQ. The CDR3 DNA sequence: TGCGCCAGCAGCTTGGCCCGGACAGGGACGGGAGATACGCAGTATTTT. Encoded protein: CASSLARTGTGDTQYF. The full variable domain, with the rest looked up from reference TRBV5-1 and TRBJ2-3, is KAGVTQTPRYLIKTRGQQVTLSCSPISGHRSVSWYQQTPGQGLQFLFEYFSETQRNKGNFPGRFSGRQFSNSRSEMNVSTLELGDSALYLCASSLARTGTGDTQYFGPGTRLTVL.

The chain recombines TRBV5-1 with TRBJ2-1; D is possibly TRBD1 (6 bases). Germline values: CDR1 SGHRS, CDR2 YFSETQ. This CDR3 is 16 amino acids long. V was cut by 4 bases and J by 1 base, with 15 bases left in between. This CDR3 reads CASSPGQPGSYNEQFF. CDR3 DNA sequence: TGCGCCAGCAGCCCCGGACAGCCGGGTTCCTACAATGAGCAGTTCTTC.

The chain links TRBV9 to TRBJ1-2; perhaps TRBD1 as D (5 bases). CDR1 is SGDLS and CDR2 is YYNGEE in the germline V gene. The CDR3 is 16 residues long. The ends were cut back, 4 bases at V and 4 bases at J, with 20 bases in the middle. CDR3 protein: CASSMGLGGTFYGYTF. The CDR3 nucleotides read TGTGCCAGCAGCATGGGGCTGGGCGGAACCTTCTATGGCTACACCTTC.

The chain has TRBV5-4 and TRBJ2-7; TRBD2 matches 10 bases. Germline CDR1 reads SGHNT; CDR2 reads YYREEE (reference sequence). The junction had 9 bases not matched to a gene; V was cut back by 5 bases and J by 4 bases. This CDR3 has 15 residues. Here the CDR3 DNA reads TGTGCCAGCAGTCCTCTAGCGGGAGATGCGTACGAGCAGTACTTC. Translated, it gives CASSPLAGDAYEQYF.

V and J are TRBV28 and TRBJ2-7; 11 bases match TRBD1. The germline gives CDR1 MDHEN, CDR2 SYDVKM. This CDR3 is 15 amino acids long. Germline trimming cut 6 bases from V and 1 base from J; bases unmatched to any gene: 5. Here the CDR3 reads CASRLGQGGSYEQYF. The CDR3 DNA reads TGTGCCAGCAGACTGGGACAGGGGGGTTCCTACGAGCAGTACTTC.

About this clone: The same CDR3 arises from other DNA sequences in this sample as well. This chain links TRBV9 with TRBJ1-3, with TRBD1 matching over 8 bases. This CDR3 is 15 amino acids long. The germline gives CDR1 SGDLS, CDR2 YYNGEE. The junction had 1 base not matched to a gene; V was cut back by 0 bases and J by 2 bases. The CDR3 region has the DNA TGTGCCAGCAGCGTAGCACAGGGGGCTGGAAACACCATATATTTT. Protein: CASSVAQGAGNTIYF.

The rearrangement uses TRBV5-4 and TRBJ1-1; D remains unclear. The V gene's germline CDR1 is SGHNT and CDR2 YYREEE (reference sequence). This CDR3 is built from 14 residues. Trimming left V 4 bases short and J 3 bases short, with 13 bases between. The DNA of the CDR3 is TGTGCCAGCAGCGCTGGCGGCGGGGACACTGAAGCTTTCTTT. This codes for CASSAGGGDTEAFF.

The J gene is TRBJ2-3, the V gene TRBV29-1, with D maybe TRBD1 (6 bases). In germline, CDR1 is SQVTM, CDR2 ANQGSEA. V was trimmed by 5 bases and J by 0 bases, leaving 12 bases between them. This CDR3 spans 14 amino acids. The CDR3 coding sequence is TGCAGCGTTCTGACAGGACCTAGCACAGATACGCAGTATTTT. Residues: CSVLTGPSTDTQYF.

The rearrangement uses TRBV7-2 and TRBJ1-5; the match to TRBD1 covers 7 bases. This CDR3 has 15 amino acids. Per germline, CDR1 SGHTA and CDR2 FQGNSA. V was pared by 5 bases and J by 5 bases, with 9 bases of the junction left unmatched. CDR3 coding DNA: TGTGCCAGCAGCCCGAGGACAGGACTCTATCAGCCCCAGCATTTT. Translation gives CASSPRTGLYQPQHF.

DNA of the CDR3: TGTGCCTGTCACAACAGGCATTTCTGCGCTGAAGCTTTCTTT. Encoded protein: CACHNRHFCAEAFF. The rearrangement links TRBV30 to TRBJ1-1; possibly TRBD1 for D (5 bases). The CDR3 sequence is 14 residues long. CDR1 and CDR2 (germline): GTSNPN, SVGIG (reference sequence). The V and J ends lost 6 bases and 6 bases respectively, with 20 bases between them. The full variable domain, completed using reference TRBV30 and TRBJ1-1, is SQTIHQWPATLVQPVGSPLSLECTVEGTSNPNLYWYRQAAGRGLQLLFYSVGIGQISSEVPQNLSASRPQDRQFILSSKKLLLSDSGFYLCACHNRHFCAEAFFGQGTRLTVV.

This chain joins TRBV4-2 and TRBJ2-3; TRBD2 matches 8 bases. The length of the CDR3 is 17 residues. V lost 4 bases, J lost 2 bases, and 11 bases stayed unmatched. Germline CDR1 LGHNA, CDR2 YNFKEQ. The CDR3 nucleotides are TGTGCCAGCAGCCCTACTCAGGAAGCGGGGGTCACAGATACGCAGTATTTT. It specifies CASSPTQEAGVTDTQYF.

Worth noting for this clone: The same CDR3 also results from other DNA sequences found in this sample. The chain combines TRBV2 with TRBJ1-4, with 12 bases identical to TRBD1. Per the germline V gene, CDR1 is SNHLY and CDR2 is FYNNEI. With 6 bases clipped from V and 7 bases from J, the junction kept 3 bases outside the gene matches. This CDR3 is built from 14 residues. The chain's CDR3 is CASRGQGAGEKLFF. The CDR3 DNA sequence: TGTGCCAGCAGGGGACAGGGGGCGGGTGAAAAACTGTTTTTT.

This sequence joins TRBV6-2 or TRBV6-3 and TRBJ1-5, with D perhaps TRBD1 (6 bases). V was cut by 5 bases and J by 0 bases, with 23 bases left in between. The CDR3 runs 19 residues. Looked up from germline, CDR1 is MNHEY and CDR2 is SVGEGT. CDR3 in DNA: TGTGCCAGCAGTCCCTCTGGGTCAGGGGCTTTGATTAGCAATCAGCCCCAGCATTTT. It is translated as CASSPSGSGALISNQPQHF.

The V and J genes are TRBV6-2 or TRBV6-3 and TRBJ2-7; 7 positions match TRBD1. Germline CDR1 is MNHEY and CDR2 is SVGEGT. This CDR3 contains 15 residues. V lost 6 bases, J lost 0 bases, and 8 bases stayed unmatched. CDR3 nucleotide sequence: TGTGCCAGCAGCCGATTCAGGGACAGCTCCTACGAGCAGTACTTC. The encoded protein is CASSRFRDSSYEQYF.

The chain has TRBV6-2 or TRBV6-3 and TRBJ2-5, with 7 bases aligning to TRBD2. Trimming at V came to 5 bases and at J to 5 bases, leaving 11 bases not matched to a gene. Germline loops: CDR1 MNHEY, CDR2 SVGEGT. CDR3 length equals 15 residues. The CDR3 DNA reads TGTGCCAGCAGTCCGGCCCGGACTAGATCTGAGACCCAGTACTTC. Encoded protein: CASSPARTRSETQYF.

J is TRBJ2-2 and V is TRBV6-2 or TRBV6-3; unclear D gene. The CDR3 is 12 amino acids. The germline CDR1 and CDR2 sequences are MNHEY and SVGEGT. V lost 2 bases, J lost 8 bases, and 6 bases lay in between. CDR3 sequence reads: CASSYNQGELFF. The DNA of the CDR3 is TGTGCCAGCAGTTACAATCAGGGGGAGCTGTTTTTT.

The J gene is TRBJ1-6, the V gene TRBV5-4; D is uncertain. Between the trimmed V and J ends, which lost 1 base and 3 bases, there was a span of 8 bases. There are 15 residues in the CDR3. The germline CDR1 and CDR2 sequences are SGHNT and YYREEE (reference sequence). As DNA, the CDR3 is TGTGCCAGCAGCTTGAGTCGAGACTATAATTCACCCCTCCACTTT. Encoded protein: CASSLSRDYNSPLHF.